This TCR beta chain was captured by sequencing in a study of blood T cell repertoires in COVID-19. Looking at the study overall: Samples representing acute and convalescent COVID-19 were sourced from the United States, Italy and Spain.

Some clones are missing from TCRdb's copy, which holds only in-frame ones; the method was immunoSEQ multiplex PCR. In the table there are roughly 100,000 clones, 79% of which are singletons. V lost 6 bases to trimming and J lost 8 bases; unmatched junction nucleotides: 5. The CDR3 totals 12 residues. Germline lookup yields CDR1 MGHRA and CDR2 YSYEKL. Within the sample, this clone is medium-sized. The chain is built from TRBV4-1 and TRBJ1-1, with 8 bases that match TRBD1. This TCR was recovered from a woman of 80 years or more with active or convalescent COVID-19. The sample taken for sequencing was peripheral blood. CDR3: CASSQGAGEAFF. The CDR3 DNA follows: TGCGCCAGCAGTCAGGGGGCGGGGGAAGCTTTCTTT.